This T cell receptor (beta chain) was recorded in a study of Ad26.COV2.S vaccination and SARS-CoV-2 variants. The CDR3 extends over 18 amino acids. Germline loops: CDR1 SGHRS, CDR2 YFSETQ. V lost 3 bases to trimming and J lost 2 bases; unmatched junction nucleotides: 15. Study-wide findings and caveats: While placebo recipients had lower spike-specific TCR breadth, vaccine recipients had more. Similar non-spike TCR breadth was seen in vaccine and placebo recipients.

As for treatment: roughly 19 received Ad26.COV2.S at low or high dose, single or two shots; about 5 received placebo; per-sample allocation not given. Sampling took place 63 days after the first vaccine or placebo injection. Ad26.COV2.S expressed prefusion-stabilized spike from the original Wuhan strain. A remark on this clone: Its target is not known.

Sequencing was performed with immunoSEQ multiplex PCR; in TCRdb, only in-frame clones are kept and a portion is missing. The sample has approximately 250,000 clones, approximately 90% seen once. The sample in question was peripheral blood, obtained in a trial of Ad26.COV2.S vaccine versus placebo. The sequence derives from a person between 18 and 65 years old who received the Ad26.COV2.S COVID-19 vaccine or a placebo. The chain combines TRBV5-1 with TRBJ2-5, with 8 nucleotides matching TRBD1. In nucleotides, the CDR3 is TGCGCCAGCAGCTGGCCCCAGGGGGCGCTCCCCCCTCAAGAGACCCAGTACTTC. Its translation: CASSWPQGALPPQETQYF.